This T cell receptor beta chain was recovered during a study of shared clonotypes between healthy human individuals. The method was immunoSEQ multiplex PCR; TCRdb's version includes in-frame clones alone and lacks a portion of them. The sample shows 700,000 or so clones, less than 80% of them seen only once. Nashville, Tennessee was home to all donors, each a Caucasian adult. Losses at the gene ends were 3 bases for V and 8 bases for J; bases not matched to a gene: 2. Germline CDR1 is SSHAT and CDR2 is FNYEAQ (reference sequence). This CDR3 region has 13 residues. The TCR sequence derives from a woman aged 30 to 39 in good health. Specimen: memory CD4+ T cells sorted from blood. Subset reported: CD45RA-negative fraction. V gene TRBV7-7 combines with J gene TRBJ2-1, with 9 nucleotides matching TRBD1. The DNA of the CDR3 is TGTGCCAGCAGCTTTGACAGGGGGTATGAGCAGTTCTTC. Amino acid sequence: CASSFDRGYEQFF.